Presented here are 17 T cell receptor beta chains from one specimen sequenced in a study of blood T cells in healthy people across ages. Alongside a J-beta primer mix, a sample-barcoded 5' primer served in a second PCR lasting about 6 to 12 cycles. TCRdb used MiXCR to reprocess the 5' RACE reads, holding one entry per CDR3 protein. The table lists 1.8 million or so distinct CDR3 sequences, about 39% of them singletons. Material for sequencing was blood. The receptors were gathered from a human donor in good health.

This clonotype was recorded a few times. This rearrangement joins TRBV20-1 to TRBJ1-5; D call uncertain. This CDR3 has 13 amino acids. Deletions cut 4 bases from V and 2 bases from J, with 9 bases between. Germline values: CDR1 DFQATT, CDR2 SNEGSKA (reference sequence). CDR3 sequence (DNA): TGCAGTGCTAAGTTTATGGGCAATCAGCCCCAGCATTTT. Translated, it gives CSAKFMGNQPQHF.

The J gene is TRBJ2-5, the V gene TRBV7-9; D possibly corresponds to TRBD2 (6 bases). Germline CDR1 reads SEHNR; CDR2 reads FQNEAQ (reference sequence). Trimming took 0 bases from V and 5 from J, leaving 16 bases between them. The CDR3 has 16 amino acids. This chain's CDR3 is CASSLAQGLRGETQYF. The CDR3 nucleotides are TGTGCCAGCAGCTTAGCGCAGGGACTGCGAGGGGAGACCCAGTACTTC.

The CDR3 loop is CASSPSGWTGHSNQPQHF. The CDR3 bases are TGTGCCAGCAGCCCTTCTGGATGGACAGGCCATAGCAATCAGCCCCAGCATTTT. The chain uses TRBV5-6 and TRBJ1-5; 7 bases are a match to TRBD1. Germline loops: CDR1 SGHDT, CDR2 YYEEEE. There are 18 residues in the CDR3. V trimming: 4 bases; J trimming: 0 bases; junction bases outside the gene matches: 13. The variable domain in full, completed from reference TRBV5-6 and TRBJ1-5, reads DAGVTQSPTHLIKTRGQQVTLRCSPKSGHDTVSWYQQALGQGPQFIFQYYEEEERQRGNFPDRFSGHQFPNYSSELNVNALLLGDSALYLCASSPSGWTGHSNQPQHFGDGTRLSIL.

In its sample, this clonotype was seen a few times. The chain uses TRBV2 and TRBJ1-5; no clear D gene. CDR3 length equals 16 residues. V shed 4 bases and J shed 1 base, with 14 bases lying between them. Looked up from germline, CDR1 is SNHLY and CDR2 is FYNNEI. The CDR3 DNA reads as TGTGCCAGCAGTGGACCCGCGACGATAAGCAATCAGCCCCAGCATTTT. Translating gives CASSGPATISNQPQHF.

This clonotype turned up a few times. The V and J genes are TRBV6-5 and TRBJ2-5; 9 bases are a match to TRBD2. The CDR3 runs to 16 residues. J lost 2 bases, V lost 0 bases, and 4 bases had no gene match. Per the germline V gene, CDR1 is MNHEY and CDR2 is SVGAGI. The CDR3 here is CASSYSAGGGQETQYF. The CDR3 nucleotides read TGTGCCAGCAGTTACTCTGCGGGGGGGGGACAAGAGACCCAGTACTTC.

This clonotype has just a few counts. This chain joins TRBV10-3 and TRBJ2-7, with 7 bases lining up with TRBD1. Losses at the gene ends were 6 bases for V and 2 bases for J; bases not matched to a gene: 7. This CDR3 is built from 14 residues. The V gene's germline CDR1 is ENHRY and CDR2 SYGVKD. CDR3 in DNA: TGTGCCATCAGGGGGACAGCCTCCACCTACGAGCAGTACTTC. Encoded protein: CAIRGTASTYEQYF.

Worth noting for this clonotype: The junction does not match germline at one end; this may be a read error. The rearrangement links TRBV28 to TRBJ2-2; 8 bases map to TRBD1. The CDR3 covers 14 residues. Germline V gene sequence: CDR1 MDHEN, CDR2 SYDVKM. The CDR3 is CASRLDRGTGEPFF. CDR3 coding DNA: TGTGCCAGCAGGTTAGACAGGGGAACCGGGGAGCCGTTTTTT. Supplemented by reference TRBV28 and TRBJ2-2, the full variable domain reads DVKVTQSSRYLVKRTGEKVFLECVQDMDHENMFWYRQDPGLGLRLIYFSYDVKMKEKGDIPEGYSVSREKKERFSLILESASTNQTSMYLCASRLDRGTGEPFFGEGSRLTVL.

V gene TRBV15 combines with J gene TRBJ2-3, with 7 bases aligning to TRBD2. Germline V gene lookup returns CDR1 LNHNV and CDR2 YYDKDF (reference sequence). This CDR3 is built from 14 residues. The V and J ends lost 1 base and 5 bases, in that order; junction bases with no gene match: 3. The CDR3 DNA reads as TGTGCCACCAGCAGAGCCGCTAGCGGAGATACGCAGTATTTT. This encodes CATSRAASGDTQYF.

This clonotype was observed a few times. The chain couples TRBV6-6 to TRBJ1-2; 9 bases are a match to TRBD1. V shed 5 bases and J 5 bases; nucleotides not matched to a gene: 12. The CDR3 runs to 16 residues. Per germline, CDR1 MNHNY and CDR2 SVGAGI (reference sequence). This CDR3 reads CASSGEDRGNPYGYTF. The CDR3 coding sequence is TGTGCCAGCAGTGGGGAGGACAGGGGCAACCCTTATGGCTACACCTTC.

This clonotype was recorded once. The rearrangement joins TRBV20-1 to TRBJ2-3; D call uncertain. The germline gives CDR1 DFQATT, CDR2 SNEGSKA (reference sequence). The CDR3 consists of 15 residues. V was clipped by 0 bases and J by 2 bases, with 12 bases between them. The CDR3 spells CSARDSVLSTDTQYF. CDR3 nucleotide sequence: TGCAGTGCTAGAGATTCGGTCTTATCCACAGATACGCAGTATTTT.

The gene calls are TRBV9 and TRBJ2-7, with 11 bases aligning to TRBD1. Germline loops: CDR1 SGDLS, CDR2 YYNGEE. The V and J ends lost 4 bases and 7 bases, in that order; junction bases with no gene match: 7. The CDR3 is 14 amino acids. CDR3 amino acids: CASSQRDRGWEQYF. The CDR3 DNA reads TGTGCCAGCAGCCAGCGGGACAGGGGGTGGGAGCAGTACTTC.

The J gene is TRBJ2-1, the V gene TRBV15; the D gene is possibly TRBD2 (6 bases). The germline V gene encodes CDR1 LNHNV and CDR2 YYDKDF (reference sequence). V was cut by 3 bases and J by 10 bases, with 10 bases left in between. The CDR3 loop spans 12 amino acids. Written as DNA, the CDR3 is TGTGCCACCAGCAGCGGGGGATACGAGCAGTTCTTC. Protein product: CATSSGGYEQFF. Variable domain in full (rest from reference TRBV15 and TRBJ2-1): DAMVIQNPRYQVTQFGKPVTLSCSQTLNHNVMYWYQQKSSQAPKLLFHYYDKDFNNEADTPDNFQSRRPNTSFCFLDIRSPGLGDTAMYLCATSSGGYEQFFGPGTRLTVL.

This clonotype appeared a few times. The chain joins TRBV12-3 or TRBV12-4 to TRBJ2-6, with D perhaps TRBD2 (6 bases). The CDR3 consists of 14 residues. With 2 bases removed from V and 11 bases from J, the gap between germline ends came to 13 bases. CDR3 DNA: TGTGCCAGCAGTTTAAACCCTGGGACTTACGTCCTGACTTTC. Its translation is CASSLNPGTYVLTF.

The genes are TRBV5-1 and TRBJ2-2, with 7 bases lining up with TRBD2. The length of the CDR3 is 15 residues. Per germline, CDR1 SGHRS and CDR2 YFSETQ. J gave up 6 bases and V 0 bases, and 5 bases lay outside the gene matches. Here the CDR3 reads CASSLEGLSPGELFF. CDR3 coding DNA: TGCGCCAGCAGCTTGGAGGGACTAAGCCCCGGGGAGCTGTTTTTT.

With regard to this clonotype: Just one base apart from a much larger clone, this may be a read error. The chain is built from TRBV4-1 and TRBJ2-7; TRBD1 matches at 7 bases. Germline V CDR1 and CDR2: MGHRA, YSYEKL. J gave up 3 bases and V 1 base, and 6 bases lay outside the gene matches. The CDR3 length is 15 residues. The CDR3 DNA sequence: TGCGCCAGCAGCCAAGGACAGGGTAGTTTCTACGAGCAGTACTTC. Protein product: CASSQGQGSFYEQYF.

V and J are TRBV5-5 and TRBJ1-1; D call uncertain. Germline CDR1 reads SGHKS; CDR2 reads YYEKEE (reference sequence). V lost 4 bases and J lost 7, with 11 bases in between. This CDR3 contains 12 residues. The CDR3 region is CASSGRRVEAFF. For the CDR3, the DNA is TGTGCCAGCAGCGGCCGGAGAGTTGAAGCTTTCTTT. Filled out from reference TRBV5-5 and TRBJ1-1, the complete variable domain reads DAGVTQSPTHLIKTRGQQVTLRCSPISGHKSVSWYQQVLGQGPQFIFQYYEKEERGRGNFPDRFSARQFPNYSSELNVNALLLGDSALYLCASSGRRVEAFFGQGTRLTVV.

The V call is TRBV12-3 or TRBV12-4, the J call TRBJ2-3; a weak D match, TRBD2 (5 bases). This CDR3 has 15 residues. The V gene lost 5 bases and the J gene lost 3 bases, with 15 bases spanning the gap. Written as DNA, the CDR3 is TGTGCCAGCAGTCCCGGACCCCCGGGGACAGATACGCAGTATTTT. Its protein product is CASSPGPPGTDTQYF.